This TCR beta chain was sequenced for a study of shared clonotypes between healthy human individuals. Overall study results and limits: Naive subsets usually exceeded memory subsets in estimated richness.

Nashville, Tennessee was home to all donors, who were Caucasian adults. This clone has a handful of counts. Its antigen is unknown. Clones were sequenced by immunoSEQ multiplex PCR, and TCRdb holds only the in-frame ones, with some missing. The sample has hundreds of thousands of clones; around four fifths are singletons. The receptor was isolated from a woman in her 30s in good health. Sequenced: memory CD4+ T cells sorted from blood. Stated subset: CD45RA-negative fraction.

The CDR3 DNA is TGTGCCACAGGACAGGACGGGACTGAAGCTTTCTTT. Translating it yields CATGQDGTEAFF. The chain recombines TRBV2 with TRBJ1-1; 7 bases fit TRBD1. After removal of 10 bases from V and 5 bases from J, the junction contained 7 bases not matched to a gene. The CDR3 runs 12 residues. Germline CDR1 and CDR2: SNHLY and FYNNEI.